The clone carrying this TCR beta chain was counted many times. CDR1 is LGHNA, CDR2 YNFKEQ, per germline. With 0 bases removed from V and 0 bases from J, the gap between germline ends came to 10 bases. CDR3 length: 16 residues. This entry is derived from a study of CD8 T cells in ankylosing spondylitis. TCRdb fed the 5' RACE reads into MiXCR, producing one record per CDR3 protein. Of 85,000 to 100,000 distinct CDR3 sequences listed, about 8.3% are singletons. This receptor was identified in a male donor with ankylosing spondylitis or in good health (not recorded which). Sequences were obtained from blood, either unsorted or a sorted T cell fraction (not recorded which). The V call is TRBV4-2, the J call TRBJ2-3; D may be TRBD2 (5 bases). CDR3 loop: CASSQDATGSTDTQYF. CDR3 bases: TGTGCCAGCAGCCAAGACGCGACGGGGAGCACAGATACGCAGTATTTT.